This is a list of T cell receptor beta chains from one sample in a study of beta chain features in type 1 diabetes. TCRdb keeps only in-frame clones here, not all; method: immunoSEQ multiplex PCR. The data show 680,000 or so clones, roughly 16% seen once. Sequencing input: naive CD4+ T cells from blood. The source of these receptors is a man between 18 and 29 years old in good health. Both conserved end residues are trimmed from each CDR3. Size is stated for part of the rows, as once, few or many counts, or as a class when the clone is expanded.

>TRBV7-3|TRBJ1-2|13|few
ASSPQVNSNYGYT
>TRBV10-3|TRBJ1-5|11|few
AISGGSNQPQH
>TRBV7-2|TRBJ2-7|10|few
ASSESFYEQY
>TRBV5-4|TRBJ2-5|14|NA
ASSFRPGEGMGTQY
>TRBV7-2|TRBJ2-7|13|few
ASSYRPTTAYEQY
>TRBV6-1|TRBJ2-1|11|NA
ASSEQGGSEQF
>TRBV5-1|TRBJ2-5|13|few
ASSFLSGRRETQY
>TRBV27|TRBJ1-1|12|NA
ASSFFVKGTEAF
>TRBV7-3|TRBJ2-3|11|NA
ASSAAGSDTQY
>TRBV7-9|TRBJ1-1|17|few
ASSLSPLRDRRRYTEAF
>TRBV28|TRBJ2-4|13|NA
ASSRLAPKPNIQY
>TRBV7-2|TRBJ2-3|16|NA
ASSPTLWRLASTDTQY
>TRBV7-2|TRBJ1-2|13|few
ASSLERGFGYGYT
>TRBV9|TRBJ1-6|12|NA
ASSSRLDNSPLH
>TRBV28|TRBJ2-3|16|few
ASSLWGSGQGDRNTQY
>TRBV6-6|TRBJ1-1|14|few
ASSYSGQGANTEAF
>TRBV7-2|TRBJ1-1|10|NA
ASSLRGESAF
>TRBV9|TRBJ2-5|11|few
ASGLAGAETQY
>TRBV18|TRBJ1-2|12|NA
ASSRRDDRGGYT
>TRBV7-2|TRBJ2-3|11|NA
ASSLGFTDTQY
>TRBV10-3|TRBJ2-7|11|NA
AINGQGFYEQY
>TRBV28|TRBJ2-5|11|few
ASTGPWAETQY
>TRBV5-1|TRBJ2-5|14|few
ASSLARLTGQETQY
>TRBV27|TRBJ1-1|11|NA
ASRGTRNTEAF
>TRBV9|TRBJ2-2|12|NA
ASSRERNTGELF
>TRBV4-1|TRBJ2-2|16|once
ASSHSLGGTGTPGELF
>TRBV18|TRBJ2-3|10|few
ASSPKADTQY
>TRBV2|TRBJ1-2|11|few
ASREQGRYGYT
>TRBV10-3|TRBJ2-2|13|few
AISDSGGNTGELF
>TRBV19|TRBJ1-6|13|NA
ASRPGQTYNSPLH
>TRBV5-4|TRBJ2-1|12|few
ASSRNPAYNEQF
>TRBV6-5|TRBJ1-2|14|NA
ASSSALRRRNYGYT
>TRBV5-1|TRBJ1-5|13|few
ASSLMGIGNQPQH
>TRBV7-3|TRBJ2-5|11|NA
ASRKGSEETQY
>TRBV7-2|TRBJ2-1|14|NA
ASSLGTGSTSGEQF
>TRBV28|TRBJ2-7|13|NA
ASSPTSGSRYEQY
>TRBV27|TRBJ2-3|13|NA
ASRPAGISTDTQY
>TRBV25-1|TRBJ1-4|14|NA
ASSEGQIATNEKLF
>TRBV9|TRBJ2-1|12|few
ASSVGTGYSEQF
>TRBV21-1|TRBJ2-7|12|NA
ASSGRTSFHEQY
>TRBV18|TRBJ2-1|12|few
ASSPLQGANEQF
>TRBV5-4|TRBJ2-2|14|NA
ASSPGLAFNTGELF
>TRBV10-3|TRBJ2-3|12|many
AIRPTGQPDTQY
>TRBV7-9|TRBJ2-7|13|NA
ASSLLGARPYEQY
>TRBV18|TRBJ2-2|13|NA
ASSLRDRNGGELF
>TRBV11-2|TRBJ1-2|13|NA
ASSLAWAVDYGYT
>TRBV4-3|TRBJ2-1|15|few
ASSQGPGGQGGREQF
>TRBV5-1|TRBJ2-2|13|NA
ASSEGRQNTGELF
>TRBV7-6|TRBJ1-5|11|NA
ASSLNRGQPQH
>TRBV2|TRBJ2-5|13|few
ASNQAGGPRETQY
>TRBV7-2|TRBJ2-3|14|NA
ASSALLAGMGNTQY
>TRBV15|TRBJ1-2|13|few
ATSNPRGNYYGYT
>TRBV11-3|TRBJ2-3|10|few
ASSLDPDTQY